Sequencing of this T cell receptor (beta chain) was carried out in a study of neurological immune-mediated disorders. Overall study findings and caveats: Patients with HTLV-1-associated myelopathy had the highest level of TCR clonal expansion, whereas patients with multiple sclerosis had the lowest level, falling beneath the level found in healthy controls.

Noted time point: longitudinal time-point 2. This CDR3 spans 17 amino acids. Germline V CDR1 and CDR2: MNHEY, SVGAGI. V shed 0 bases and J 2 bases; nucleotides not matched to a gene: 6. This clonotype was counted many times. Its specificity is not known. TCRdb reprocessed the 5' RACE reads via MiXCR and lists one record per CDR3 protein. The table lists roughly 98,000 distinct CDR3 sequences, approximately 13% of them singletons, with approximately 4.5% in the top ten. This clonotype was sampled from a female donor with HTLV-1-associated myelopathy (HAM/TSP). This chain links TRBV6-5 with TRBJ2-5, with 10 bases matching TRBD2. What was sequenced was PBMCs. CDR3 loop: CASSYSWSTSGQETQYF. The CDR3 region has the DNA TGTGCCAGCAGTTACTCGTGGTCGACTAGCGGGCAAGAGACCCAGTACTTC.